The 19 T cell receptor beta chains given below trace back to one sample, sequenced in a study of cytomegalovirus exposure and HLA in healthy donors. Primers included in the PCR were 60 Vbeta and 13 Jbeta primers. Data came from immunoSEQ multiplex PCR; TCRdb stores just in-frame clones and leaves some out. Of around 110,000 clones in the sample, around a tenth are singletons; the top ten hold around 3%. The sample was PBMCs. The source of these receptors is a young man in good health and CMV-seronegative.

This clone occurred a few times. The chain links TRBV4-3 to TRBJ2-7, with D tentatively TRBD1 (5 bases). CDR1 LGHNA and CDR2 YSLEER come from the germline V gene. V was cut by 0 bases and J by 3 bases, with 12 bases left in between. The CDR3 spans 15 residues. CDR3 loop: CASSQDWQGHYEQYF. CDR3 nucleotides: TGCGCCAGCAGCCAAGATTGGCAGGGCCACTACGAGCAGTACTTC.

This rearrangement joins TRBV19 to TRBJ1-5, with D uncertain. Trimming pared 1 base from V and 2 bases from J, leaving 12 bases between. From germline, CDR1 is LNHDA and CDR2 SQIVND (reference sequence). The CDR3 is 16 amino acids. The CDR3 DNA reads TGTGCCAGTAGTATAGGTATTACCGCGGGCAATCAGCCCCAGCATTTT. Translated, it gives CASSIGITAGNQPQHF.

The chain combines TRBV18 with TRBJ1-6, with TRBD1 matching 8 bases. This CDR3 contains 15 residues. Trimming removed 0 bases from V and 7 bases from J; junction bases left unmatched: 2. Germline loops: CDR1 KGHSH, CDR2 LQKENI. This CDR3 reads CASSPPTGGNSPLHF. CDR3 nucleotides: TGTGCCAGCTCACCACCTACAGGGGGAAATTCACCCCTCCACTTT.

The V gene is TRBV2, the J gene TRBJ1-5, with TRBD1 identical over 10 bases. CDR1 and CDR2 from the germline V gene are SNHLY and FYNNEI. V lost 7 bases, J lost 2 bases, and 2 bases stayed unmatched. The CDR3 length is 14 residues. The CDR3 reads CASTGTGGNQPQHF. Here the CDR3 DNA reads TGTGCCAGCACCGGGACAGGGGGCAATCAGCCCCAGCATTTT.

The chain recombines TRBV6-5 with TRBJ2-7; 7 bases agree with TRBD1. Trimming at V came to 6 bases and at J to 2 bases, leaving 7 bases not matched to a gene. The CDR3 loop spans 14 amino acids. Germline V lookup: CDR1 MNHEY, CDR2 SVGAGI. The CDR3 loop reads CASSPRDRAYEQYF. The CDR3 DNA reads as TGTGCCAGCAGCCCACGGGACAGAGCCTACGAGCAGTACTTC.

This chain connects TRBV28 to TRBJ1-2, with 7 bases fitting TRBD1. V dropped 3 bases and J dropped 5; count of bases not matched to a gene: 6. The germline V gene encodes CDR1 MDHEN and CDR2 SYDVKM. The CDR3 spans 14 residues. The CDR3 is CASSLGQGEYGYTF. The CDR3, as DNA: TGTGCCAGCAGTTTGGGGCAGGGGGAATATGGCTACACCTTC.

This clone was detected only a few times. J is TRBJ1-1 and V is TRBV5-6, with TRBD1 matching 8 bases. This CDR3 contains 15 residues. The trim removed 5 bases at V and 6 bases at J, leaving 12 bases unmatched. Germline CDR1 and CDR2: SGHDT and YYEEEE. The CDR3 bases are TGTGCCAGCAGACCCGGACAGGGCCAAATCCCTGAAGCTTTCTTT. As protein: CASRPGQGQIPEAFF.

In its sample, this clone was seen a few times. The V gene is TRBV7-8, the J gene TRBJ1-4; D is uncertain. V lost 1 base to trimming and J lost 7 bases, with 7 bases between them. Germline V gene sequence: CDR1 SGHVS, CDR2 FQNEAQ. The CDR3 contains 13 residues. The CDR3 nucleotides are TGTGCCAGCAGCTTAGGGGCCAGTGAAAAACTGTTTTTT. Translation: CASSLGASEKLFF.

This clone has only a few counts. The chain employs TRBV5-4 and TRBJ2-1, with 8 bases aligning to TRBD2. The length of the CDR3 is 17 residues. V lost 5 bases to trimming and J lost 2 bases; unmatched junction nucleotides: 12. In germline, CDR1 is SGHNT, CDR2 YYREEE (reference sequence). The CDR3 spells CASSSNSGAGTYNEQFF. In DNA, the CDR3 is TGTGCCAGCAGTTCCAATAGCGGGGCTGGCACCTACAATGAGCAGTTCTTC.

This chain uses TRBV27 with TRBJ1-1, with D possibly TRBD1 on 5 matching bases. This CDR3 is built from 11 residues. Germline V gene data show CDR1 as MNHEY and CDR2 as SMNVEV (reference sequence). Trimming shortened V by 6 bases and J by 11 bases, and 13 bases separated the two germline ends. Here the CDR3 reads CASRRRGVAFF. In nucleotides, the CDR3 is TGTGCCAGCAGGAGGCGGGGGGTCGCTTTCTTT.

This clone was counted only a few times. The V gene is TRBV7-9, the J gene TRBJ2-7; D possibly corresponds to TRBD1 (6 bases). This CDR3 is 13 amino acids long. CDR1 and CDR2 from the germline V gene are SEHNR and FQNEAQ (reference sequence). Trimming left V 2 bases short and J 5 bases short, with 10 bases between. The CDR3 here is CASSLTGIHEQYF. CDR3 DNA: TGTGCCAGCAGCTTAACAGGGATCCACGAGCAGTACTTC.

This clone has just a few counts. The V call is TRBV7-9, the J call TRBJ1-1; D may be TRBD1 (5 bases). This CDR3 has 15 residues. V lost 2 bases, J lost 1 base, and 11 bases lay in between. Per germline, CDR1 SEHNR and CDR2 FQNEAQ (reference sequence). The CDR3: CASSLQGSWNTEAFF. The CDR3 DNA reads TGTGCCAGCAGCTTACAGGGTTCGTGGAACACTGAAGCTTTCTTT.

The V gene is TRBV2, the J gene TRBJ1-3; 7 bases fit TRBD1. Trimming took 6 bases from V and 0 from J; bases not matched to a gene: 5. The CDR3 length is 15 residues. The germline gives CDR1 SNHLY, CDR2 FYNNEI. The chain's CDR3 is CASRDGTVSGNTIYF. CDR3 DNA: TGTGCCAGCAGAGACGGGACAGTCTCTGGAAACACCATATATTTT.

The chain is built from TRBV5-1 and TRBJ1-1; weak D call: TRBD1 (6 bases). Germline V gene lookup returns CDR1 SGHRS and CDR2 YFSETQ. CDR3 length: 13 residues. Trimming cost V 4 bases and J 5 bases, with 12 bases left between them. CDR3 sequence (DNA): TGCGCCAGCAGCACCTTACAGGGTACTGAAGCTTTCTTT. It encodes CASSTLQGTEAFF. Supplemented by reference TRBV5-1 and TRBJ1-1, the full variable domain reads KAGVTQTPRYLIKTRGQQVTLSCSPISGHRSVSWYQQTPGQGLQFLFEYFSETQRNKGNFPGRFSGRQFSNSRSEMNVSTLELGDSALYLCASSTLQGTEAFFGQGTRLTVV.

The chain carries TRBV11-1 and TRBJ2-5; 11 nucleotides align to TRBD2. The CDR3 runs 16 residues. J lost 1 base, V lost 1 base, and 2 bases had no gene match. CDR1 is SGHAT and CDR2 is FQDESV in the germline V gene (reference sequence). The CDR3 region has the DNA TGTGCCAGCAGCTTAGGACTAGCGGGAATCCAAGAGACCCAGTACTTC. It translates to CASSLGLAGIQETQYF. Using reference TRBV11-1 and TRBJ2-5 for the parts outside the CDR3, the full variable domain is EAEVAQSPRYKITEKSQAVAFWCDPISGHATLYWYRQILGQGPELLVQFQDESVVDDSQLPKDRFSAERLKGVDSTLKIQPAELGDSAMYLCASSLGLAGIQETQYFGPGTRLLVL.

The chain joins TRBV19 to TRBJ2-6; D is possibly TRBD2 (5 bases). V shed 7 bases and J shed 2 bases, with 15 bases lying between them. Germline values: CDR1 LNHDA, CDR2 SQIVND (reference sequence). CDR3 length: 16 amino acids. The CDR3 is CASTPRADAGANVLTF. In DNA form, the CDR3 reads TGTGCCAGTACCCCGAGGGCAGATGCTGGGGCCAACGTCCTGACTTTC.

The V gene is TRBV2, the J gene TRBJ1-2; D is possibly TRBD1 (5 bases). The CDR3 length is 13 residues. Germline CDR1 reads SNHLY; CDR2 reads FYNNEI. Trimming removed 9 bases from V and 0 bases from J, with 11 bases in between. CDR3 nucleotide sequence: TGTGCCAGGGGGCCCGGTACTAACTATGGCTACACCTTC. It encodes CARGPGTNYGYTF.

The CDR3 sequence: CASSYRAGDNSPLHF. The CDR3 nucleotides are TGTGCCAGCAGTTACCGGGCAGGGGATAATTCACCCCTCCACTTT. V usage is TRBV6-6 and J usage is TRBJ1-6; a possible D gene is TRBD1 (6 bases). CDR3 length equals 15 residues. The V and J ends lost 2 bases and 5 bases respectively, with 10 bases between them. Germline loops: CDR1 MNHNY, CDR2 SVGAGI (reference sequence).

This clone has a handful of counts. The chain is built from TRBV4-1 and TRBJ2-7; 9 bases map to TRBD1. V lost 0 bases and J lost 3; bases outside the gene matches: 9. Germline V gives CDR1 MGHRA, CDR2 YSYEKL. The CDR3 totals 17 residues. The CDR3 DNA sequence: TGCGCCAGCAGCCAAGATGATAGGACAGGGGAAGGCTACGAGCAGTACTTC. Protein product: CASSQDDRTGEGYEQYF.